One sample yielded the 16 T cell receptor beta chains listed below, sequenced in a study of shared clonotypes between healthy human individuals. Sequencing was performed with immunoSEQ multiplex PCR; in TCRdb, only in-frame clones are kept and a portion is missing. The sample shows roughly 1.5 million clones, approximately 98% of them seen only once. The sample taken for sequencing was naive CD4+ T cells sorted from blood. The subset was: CD45RA+ positively selected. Every receptor here comes from a man aged 30 to 39 in good health.

This clone was counted a single time. The genes are TRBV15 and TRBJ2-1; 10 bases fit TRBD2. CDR3 length equals 16 residues. Germline V gene lookup returns CDR1 LNHNV and CDR2 YYDKDF (reference sequence). Trimming removed 7 bases from V and 8 bases from J; junction bases left unmatched: 14. CDR3 sequence: CATTLLLSGREYEQFF. The DNA of the CDR3 is TGTGCCACCACCCTATTGTTAAGCGGGAGGGAGTATGAGCAGTTCTTC.

The chain couples TRBV5-1 to TRBJ2-5; maybe TRBD2 (6 bases). CDR3 length: 15 residues. Germline CDR1 is SGHRS and CDR2 is YFSETQ. V was trimmed by 4 bases and J by 0 bases, leaving 13 bases between them. CDR3 sequence (DNA): TGCGCCAGCAGCCTTCTTCGGACTAACCAAGAGACCCAGTACTTC. This sequence encodes CASSLLRTNQETQYF.

The chain carries TRBV11-3 and TRBJ2-7; D gene uncertain. From germline, CDR1 is SGHNT and CDR2 YENEEA. Trimming cost V 3 bases and J 1 base, with 4 bases left between them. The CDR3 covers 12 residues. The CDR3 loop is CASSFSSYEQYF. The CDR3, as DNA: TGTGCCAGCAGCTTTAGTTCCTACGAGCAGTACTTC.

The chain uses TRBV5-4 and TRBJ2-5; 8 bases map to TRBD2. The CDR3 has 16 residues. With 2 bases clipped from V and 2 bases from J, the junction kept 8 bases outside the gene matches. CDR1 and CDR2 (germline): SGHNT, YYREEE (reference sequence). The CDR3 DNA follows: TGTGCCAGCAGCTTCGGGATAGCGGGGACTCAAGAGACCCAGTACTTC. This gives the protein CASSFGIAGTQETQYF.

The chain couples TRBV5-1 to TRBJ2-5, with D maybe TRBD1 (6 bases). In germline, CDR1 is SGHRS, CDR2 YFSETQ. The CDR3 contains 14 residues. V gave up 4 bases and J gave up 2 bases, with 12 bases separating them. This CDR3 reads CASSVNRAQETQYF. CDR3 nucleotides: TGCGCCAGCAGCGTCAACAGGGCTCAAGAGACCCAGTACTTC.

The genes are TRBV11-3 and TRBJ2-7; weak D call: TRBD2 (5 bases). V shed 4 bases and J shed 8 bases, with 15 bases lying between them. Germline V CDR1 and CDR2: SGHNT, YENEEA. The CDR3 length is 13 residues. The CDR3: CASSYRSGIKQYF. CDR3 nucleotides: TGTGCCAGCAGCTACCGCTCGGGAATCAAGCAGTACTTC.

The J gene is TRBJ2-7, the V gene TRBV5-1; 10 nucleotides line up with TRBD2. This CDR3 region has 15 residues. Germline CDR1 SGHRS, CDR2 YFSETQ. Losses at the gene ends were 4 bases for V and 2 bases for J; bases not matched to a gene: 6. The CDR3 sequence: CASSLLAGVAYEQYF. The CDR3 DNA follows: TGCGCCAGCAGCCTCCTAGCGGGAGTTGCCTACGAGCAGTACTTC.

The rearrangement uses TRBV2 and TRBJ1-5; the D gene is possibly TRBD1 (5 bases). V dropped 2 bases and J dropped 6 bases, with 14 bases sitting between them. Germline V lookup: CDR1 SNHLY, CDR2 FYNNEI. The CDR3 spans 15 residues. The chain's CDR3 is CASSEFEGKGQPQHF. The DNA of the CDR3 is TGTGCCAGCAGTGAATTCGAGGGGAAAGGTCAGCCCCAGCATTTT.

The chain employs TRBV7-2 and TRBJ2-1; 9 bases are shared with TRBD2. J was trimmed by 3 bases and V by 6 bases; bases with no gene match: 3. Per the germline V gene, CDR1 is SGHTA and CDR2 is FQGNSA. This CDR3 spans 14 amino acids. The CDR3 sequence is CASRAGGSYNEQFF. For the CDR3, the DNA is TGTGCCAGCAGGGCGGGAGGGAGCTACAATGAGCAGTTCTTC.

The V gene is TRBV29-1, the J gene TRBJ1-1; D uncertain. Germline lookup yields CDR1 SQVTM and CDR2 ANQGSEA. The V and J ends lost 5 bases and 3 bases respectively, with 19 bases between them. The CDR3 has 15 residues. The CDR3, as DNA: TGCAGCGTTCTACGTGGTGGACCATGGGACACTGAAGCTTTCTTT. Its translation is CSVLRGGPWDTEAFF. Combining the CDR3 with reference TRBV29-1 and TRBJ1-1 gives the whole variable domain SAVISQKPSRDICQRGTSLTIQCQVDSQVTMMFWYRQQPGQSLTLIATANQGSEATYESGFVIDKFPISRPNLTFSTLTVSNMSPEDSSIYLCSVLRGGPWDTEAFFGQGTRLTVV.

This chain joins TRBV30 and TRBJ2-5; TRBD2 aligns across 7 bases. CDR3 length equals 15 residues. V shed 4 bases, J shed 5 bases, and the junction held 13 bases outside the gene matches. Per germline, CDR1 GTSNPN and CDR2 SVGIG (reference sequence). CDR3: CAWMWGRASSETQYF. CDR3 DNA: TGTGCCTGGATGTGGGGGAGGGCCTCTTCCGAGACCCAGTACTTC.

The chain uses TRBV11-3 and TRBJ2-1; 11 nucleotides line up with TRBD2. Germline trimming cut 1 base from V and 7 bases from J; bases unmatched to any gene: 6. Germline-derived CDR1 and CDR2 are SGHNT and YENEEA. CDR3 length: 16 amino acids. For the CDR3, the DNA is TGTGCCAGCAGCTTAGCCGGACTAGCGGGTAATAATGAGCAGTTCTTC. The encoded protein is CASSLAGLAGNNEQFF.

The rearrangement links TRBV28 to TRBJ1-5, with a tentative D call TRBD1 (6 bases). Germline assignment: CDR1 MDHEN and CDR2 SYDVKM. The CDR3 consists of 15 residues. The V and J ends lost 1 base and 9 bases respectively, with 16 bases between them. CDR3 nucleotides: TGTGCCAGCAGTTTATCGGCGACAGGTTACGTGCCCCAGCATTTT. Its protein product is CASSLSATGYVPQHF. Based on the CDR3 plus reference TRBV28 and TRBJ1-5, the full variable domain is DVKVTQSSRYLVKRTGEKVFLECVQDMDHENMFWYRQDPGLGLRLIYFSYDVKMKEKGDIPEGYSVSREKKERFSLILESASTNQTSMYLCASSLSATGYVPQHFGDGTRLSIL.

CDR3: CASSEVAGGTGELFF. CDR3 nucleotide sequence: TGTGCCAGCAGTGAAGTTGCGGGTGGAACCGGGGAGCTGTTTTTT. The J gene is TRBJ2-2, the V gene TRBV2; D is perhaps TRBD2 (5 bases). Germline CDR1 and CDR2: SNHLY and FYNNEI. Trimming removed 1 base at V and 5 bases at J, with 11 bases between. This CDR3 contains 15 residues.

In this sample, this clone turned up once. The J gene is TRBJ1-4, the V gene TRBV4-3; D ambiguous. V lost 4 bases, J lost 4 bases, and 4 bases lay in between. The CDR3 runs to 12 residues. Looked up from germline, CDR1 is LGHNA and CDR2 is YSLEER. The CDR3 sequence is CASSRNNEKLFF. CDR3 sequence (DNA): TGCGCCAGCAGCCGAAATAATGAAAAACTGTTTTTT.

In nucleotides, the CDR3 is TGTGCCAGCAGTTTATGGGTAGGGGCAGGCACAGATACGCAGTATTTT. Amino acid sequence: CASSLWVGAGTDTQYF. The J gene is TRBJ2-3, the V gene TRBV27; TRBD1 might be the D (5 bases). Per germline, CDR1 MNHEY and CDR2 SMNVEV (reference sequence). The CDR3 totals 16 residues. The V and J ends lost 1 base and 1 base respectively, with 12 bases between them.